This T cell receptor (beta chain) was captured in a study of T-cell reconstitution after alpha-beta-depleted transplantation in children (dated by TCRdb to the mid-2010s). In terms of the full investigation: Using TCR repertoire profiling, the study quantitatively followed how T-cell immune reconstitution unfolded in children after TCRalphabeta/CD19-depleted allogeneic hematopoietic cell transplantation. Overall study results and their limits: In some patients, high TCRbeta diversity at day 60 was attributed to recipient T cells and intrathymic progenitors that had survived conditioning. The frequencies of hyperexpanded clones fell over the following months, and after one year, T-cell counts and TCRbeta diversity were mostly attributed to newly produced T cells. About two months after transplant, the apparently early recovery of alphabetaT-cell counts reportedly depended on just several hundred clones that had expanded rapidly and came from non-depleted graft cells.

Library generation was performed with PCR. The run used an Illumina HiSeq 2500. To normalize quantification of the TCRbeta repertoire, the TCR libraries were built with molecular barcoding that relied on unique molecular identifiers. TCRdb trimmed public reads at Q25 via fastp, called clones via MiXCR and kept in-frame beta chains. Merged by CDR3 protein, the rows form single entries marked with the most common genes and DNA. The sample data list some 830,000 distinct CDR3 sequences, and about 16% of these were observed just once. The biggest ten clones account for around 4.5% of the sample. The treatment or condition label, read with the paper, signifies: allogeneic hematopoietic cell transplantation with graft depleted of TCRalphabeta T cells and CD19 B cells. Transplant recipients were children who received TCRalphabeta/CD19-depleted allogeneic hematopoietic cell grafts. There are a few counts of this clonotype. What this receptor recognizes is not known. No qualities accompany the bases; no much larger clone lies one base away.

CDR1 and CDR2 were assigned from the germline V gene as MNHEY and SVGEGT. The cysteine opens and the phenylalanine closes a CDR3 of 14 amino acids. Just CDR3 DNA is preserved here, 42 bases in frame from base 1. Cut back by 7 bases and 1 base, the V and J ends lie 13 bases apart. The sequence derives from a male patient between 10 and 17 years old who had a stem cell transplant for acute lymphoblastic leukemia, so the T cells may come from the graft donor. The sequenced sample was PBMCs, mostly from graft donor cells, obtained 360 days after TCRalphabeta/CD19-depleted stem cell transplant. The rearranged segments are TRBV6-2 or TRBV6-3 and TRBJ2-5; the D gene is possibly TRBD1, with 5 bases matching. The DNA is TGTGCCAGCAAACAGGAACTACTCCAAGAGACCCAGTACTTC. Its protein is CASKQELLQETQYF.